This TCR beta chain was retrieved from a study of cytomegalovirus exposure and HLA in healthy donors. Overall study findings and caveats: With further analysis later on, most CMV-associated TCR beta chains appeared HLA-restricted. The HLA-A and HLA-B alleles of most subjects were reportedly predicted accurately from TCR beta sequences. Across donors, most TCRs were seen rarely, yet some public ones were widespread.

60 Vbeta and 13 Jbeta primers were used in PCR. Assay: immunoSEQ multiplex PCR; the TCRdb copy retains only in-frame clones and omits some. The table includes 110,000 to 150,000 clones, 60% to 80% detected once. Of note for this clone: The target antigen is unknown.

CDR1 is SGHVS, CDR2 FQNEAQ, per germline. The V and J ends lost 0 bases and 0 bases respectively, with 8 bases between them. CDR3 length equals 15 residues. This clonotype originated in a male donor in good health and CMV-seronegative. Sequenced sample: PBMCs. V usage is TRBV7-8 and J usage is TRBJ2-5; TRBD1 might be the D (5 bases). This chain's CDR3 is CASSLATGYQETQYF. CDR3 coding DNA: TGTGCCAGCAGCTTAGCTACAGGCTACCAAGAGACCCAGTACTTC.